Listed here is a single T cell receptor (beta chain). It lacks a known antigen. Base qualities are not recorded, but no much larger clone differs from it by a single base. This sample was included in a study of T cells in Graves' hyperthyroidism and ophthalmopathy (dated by TCRdb to the late 2010s). Describing the broader study: Peripheral blood was collected at initial diagnosis, before any treatment. To identify TCR V-J signatures that set the groups apart, the researchers used a discovery cohort of 100 patients, made up of about 44 with Graves' ophthalmopathy and about 60 with stable Graves' hyperthyroidism. Prospective prediction of ophthalmopathy was tested in an independent validation cohort consisting of fewer than 20 hyperthyroidism patients and more than 15 patients who later progressed to ophthalmopathy. The roughly 90 discovery patients were divided at random into training and test sets in a 7:3 ratio. Thyroid tissue and blood T-cell repertoires from six Graves' hyperthyroidism patients were also compared in the study. After sampling, hyperthyroidism patients received methimazole starting at 30 mg daily, and ophthalmopathy patients received high-dose intravenous methylprednisolone. The paper reports TCR Vbeta CDR3 sequencing of about 140 peripheral blood samples: under 45 ophthalmopathy, fewer than 80 hyperthyroidism and roughly 17 progressor patients.

The TCR beta CDR3 regions were amplified from the RNA transcripts. The first round of RT-PCR for the TCR CDR3 was performed with the HTBI primer set and the Qiagen OneStep RT-PCR kit. Libraries were constructed in a second round of multiplex PCR, after which size selection and purification were performed. Libraries were sequenced paired-end with 100 bp reads on an Illumina HiSeq2000. The paper's data handling went like this. Raw data were processed with SOAPnuke, discarding reads with adapters, uncalled bases, mean Phred below 15, or no exact constant-primer or identifier match. High-quality paired reads were merged with COPE v1.2.5, and unique nucleotide sequences were defined as clonotypes. MiTCR v1.1 was used to align clonotypes to the IMGT TRBV, TRBD and TRBJ reference segments. The analysis was restricted to V-J combinations with a frequency above 0.0001, which together covered 99% to 99.2% of the repertoires. A TCS score was defined as the ratio of F50 (clonal expansion) to E x V (chaos), with BLOSUM62-based TCRdist applied between CDR3 peptides within each V-J. Welch's t-statistics and random forest reduced 500 to 650 V-J features to 13, which were used in a naive Bayes classifier (R e1071). TCRdb trimmed the raw reads at Q25, called clones with MiXCR and kept productive beta chains. Each entry merges the rows of one CDR3 protein and shows their most common DNA and genes. What appears here as the V and J calls and clone size reflects TCRdb's work, not the paper's. This sample has 400,000 to 550,000 distinct CDR3 sequences in its table, and roughly 24% of those were observed once. About 11% of the sample rests with the top ten.

Findings and caveats that apply to the study as a whole: Sample size was not statistically predetermined, and investigators were not blinded to group allocation. Ophthalmopathy was separated from stable hyperthyroidism by a 13 V-J signature model, with approximately 86% sensitivity and about 81% specificity obtained in cross-validation and 80%/75% obtained in testing. Most expanded thyroid clonotypes (frequency above 0.001) were also detected in blood, a finding suggesting that blood repertoires may reflect thyroid immune responses. During validation, the model predicted progression to ophthalmopathy a median of about 5.9 months ahead of onset, with almost 71% sensitivity and around 73% specificity.

From its cysteine to its phenylalanine, the CDR3 spans 12 amino acids. The only DNA kept is the CDR3, 36 bases in frame from the first base. V is pared back by 6 bases and J by 5 bases, with 11 bases lying between the germline termini. CDR1 SGHTA and CDR2 FQGNSA are derived from the germline V gene. Ophthalmopathy patients had moderately to severely active disease, with a Clinical Activity Score of 3 or more, a NOSPECS grade of 4 or more, and a disease duration of less than 3 months. Any patient with an uncontrolled infection, another autoimmune disease, pregnancy or lactation was excluded. Diagnoses were based on clinical symptoms, serum thyroxine and TRAb, thyroid ultrasound and orbital computed tomography. Ficoll-Paque density gradient centrifugation was used to isolate PBMCs from 10 ml of fresh peripheral blood. Total RNA was extracted with Trizol reagent, and quality was checked on an Agilent 2100 Bioanalyzer.

This TCR came from a woman between 25 and 40 years old with Graves' ophthalmopathy. The chain employs TRBV7-2 and TRBJ2-7; confidence is insufficient to name the D gene. The sample comprised blood. The DNA reads TGTGCCAGCAGTGTCGAATTCGACGAGCAGTACTTC. The encoded protein is CASSVEFDEQYF.